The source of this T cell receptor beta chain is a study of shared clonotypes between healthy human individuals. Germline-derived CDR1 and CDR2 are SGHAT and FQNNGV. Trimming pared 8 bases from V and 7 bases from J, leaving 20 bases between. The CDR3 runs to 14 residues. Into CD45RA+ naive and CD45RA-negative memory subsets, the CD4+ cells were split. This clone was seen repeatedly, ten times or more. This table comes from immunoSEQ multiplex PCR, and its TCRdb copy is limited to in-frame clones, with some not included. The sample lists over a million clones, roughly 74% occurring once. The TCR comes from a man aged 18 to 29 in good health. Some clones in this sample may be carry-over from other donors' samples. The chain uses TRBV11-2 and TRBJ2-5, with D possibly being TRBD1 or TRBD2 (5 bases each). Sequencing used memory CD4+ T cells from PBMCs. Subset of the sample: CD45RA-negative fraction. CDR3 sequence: CASQERGRLGTQYF. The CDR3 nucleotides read TGTGCCAGCCAAGAACGGGGCAGGCTGGGGACCCAGTACTTC.